Below, one T cell receptor (beta chain) is given with its context. The antigen is undetermined. This sample is part of a study of blood T cells in healthy people across ages. Overall study results and limits: The fall in TCR beta diversity per million T cells was roughly linear with age.

Donors were systemically healthy Caucasian individuals from Russia aged about 6 to 90 years. Donors each provided ten milliliters of peripheral blood. Samples each had at least 5 micrograms of total RNA extracted. The ends were cut back, 2 bases at V and 6 bases at J, with 22 bases in the middle. This CDR3 contains 18 residues. Using a J-beta primer mix together with a sample-barcoded 5' primer, a second PCR was run for roughly 7 to 12 cycles. TCRdb ran MiXCR on the 5' RACE reads and lists one entry per CDR3 protein. The sample gives about 290,000 distinct CDR3 sequences, roughly a quarter of which show up once; over 25% is in the top ten.

This chain joins TRBV12-3 or TRBV12-4 and TRBJ1-4, with D unresolved. Sequences were obtained from blood. This receptor was obtained from a woman between 65 and 79 years old in good health. The CDR3 region has the DNA TGTGCCAGCAGTTTATACGGCCGACGCTCGTCCGTGGATGAAAAACTGTTTTTT. This gives the protein CASSLYGRRSSVDEKLFF.